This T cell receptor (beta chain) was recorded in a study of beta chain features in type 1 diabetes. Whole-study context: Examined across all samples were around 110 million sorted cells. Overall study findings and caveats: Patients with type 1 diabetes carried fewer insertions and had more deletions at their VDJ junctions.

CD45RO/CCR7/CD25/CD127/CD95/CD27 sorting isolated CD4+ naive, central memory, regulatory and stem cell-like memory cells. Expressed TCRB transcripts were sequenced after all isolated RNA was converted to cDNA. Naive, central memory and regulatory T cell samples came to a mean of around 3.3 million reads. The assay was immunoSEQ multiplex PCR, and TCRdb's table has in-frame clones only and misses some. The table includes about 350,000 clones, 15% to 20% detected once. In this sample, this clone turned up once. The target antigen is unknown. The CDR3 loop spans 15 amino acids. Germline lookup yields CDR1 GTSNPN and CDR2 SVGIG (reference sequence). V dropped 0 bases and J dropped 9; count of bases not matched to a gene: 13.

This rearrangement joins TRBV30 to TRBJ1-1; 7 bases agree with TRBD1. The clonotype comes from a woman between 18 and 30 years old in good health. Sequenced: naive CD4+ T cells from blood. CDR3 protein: CAWSVGGRDLAKAFF. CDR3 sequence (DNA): TGTGCCTGGAGTGTAGGGGGCCGGGACCTCGCGAAAGCTTTCTTT. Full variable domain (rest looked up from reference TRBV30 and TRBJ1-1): SQTIHQWPATLVQPVGSPLSLECTVEGTSNPNLYWYRQAAGRGLQLLFYSVGIGQISSEVPQNLSASRPQDRQFILSSKKLLLSDSGFYLCAWSVGGRDLAKAFFGQGTRLTVV.